Detailed here is one T cell receptor (beta chain). These data belong to a study of blood T cell repertoires in COVID-19. Study-level information: PBMCs, B-cell-depleted T cells, or T cells provided the cDNA or gDNA that made up the material.

Sequencing was performed with immunoSEQ multiplex PCR; in TCRdb, only in-frame clones are kept and a portion is missing. This sample has more than 95,000 clones, with 87% found just once. Per germline, CDR1 MNHEY and CDR2 SVGAGI. The CDR3 is made up of 14 amino acids. Trimming shortened V by 6 bases and J by 6 bases, and 14 bases separated the two germline ends. This sequence joins TRBV6-5 and TRBJ2-2; D is possibly TRBD2 (7 bases). The sample consisted of peripheral blood. This receptor was identified in a man between 45 and 60 years old in a cohort sampled during active COVID-19. CDR3 loop: CASRWGGPAGELFF. CDR3 DNA: TGTGCCAGCAGATGGGGGGGGCCCGCCGGGGAGCTGTTTTTT.